Each of the 10 T cell receptor beta chains below was sequenced from the same sample in a study of shared clonotypes between healthy human individuals. Measured with immunoSEQ multiplex PCR; TCRdb has only the in-frame clones, and not every one. The repertoire holds roughly 2.2 million clones, with approximately 95% as singletons. The specimen sequenced was naive CD4+ T cells from PBMCs. As for subset: CD45RA+ positively selected. Receptors were obtained from a man aged 18-30 years in good health. Some clones in this sample may be carry-over from other donors' samples.

Notes on this clone: This specimen includes other DNA sequences encoding the same CDR3. This rearrangement joins TRBV5-1 to TRBJ1-3; 8 nucleotides match TRBD1. V trimming: 0 bases; J trimming: 4 bases; junction bases outside the gene matches: 0. Germline assignment: CDR1 SGHRS and CDR2 YFSETQ. CDR3 size: 14 residues. The CDR3 region has the DNA TGCGCCAGCAGCTTGGGGACAGGGGGAAACACCATATATTTT. Translation gives CASSLGTGGNTIYF.

The chain carries TRBV30 and TRBJ1-1; the D gene is possibly TRBD1 (6 bases). CDR3 length: 13 residues. Germline CDR1 and CDR2: GTSNPN and SVGIG (reference sequence). Between the trimmed V and J ends, which lost 1 base and 7 bases, there was a span of 13 bases. CDR3 in amino acids: CAWSEGTTIEAFF. CDR3 coding DNA: TGTGCCTGGAGTGAAGGGACAACGATTGAAGCTTTCTTT.

The chain uses TRBV10-3 and TRBJ2-7; perhaps TRBD1 as D (6 bases). The CDR3 is 15 amino acids. Germline V lookup: CDR1 ENHRY, CDR2 SYGVKD. The V and J ends lost 5 bases and 0 bases respectively, with 14 bases between them. CDR3 DNA: TGTGCCATCAGTAACTCCAGGGGAAACTCCTACGAGCAGTACTTC. Translation gives CAISNSRGNSYEQYF.

The V gene is TRBV6-5, the J gene TRBJ2-1, with D perhaps matching TRBD2 (6 bases). Germline CDR1 is MNHEY and CDR2 is SVGAGI. This CDR3 contains 14 residues. V was shortened by 3 bases and J by 6 bases, with 12 bases between the two germline ends. CDR3 nucleotide sequence: TGTGCCAGCAGTTATGGAGGGGACGGCAATGAGCAGTTCTTC. This gives the protein CASSYGGDGNEQFF.

V is TRBV4-1 and J is TRBJ2-3; possibly TRBD1 for D (6 bases). This CDR3 spans 14 amino acids. The germline V and J ends were trimmed by 5 bases and 8 bases, with 17 bases remaining between them. Germline CDR1 is MGHRA and CDR2 is YSYEKL. The CDR3 DNA reads as TGCGCCAGCAGCATGAGCAGGGGTTGGGGTACGCAGTATTTT. Translation gives CASSMSRGWGTQYF.

The chain is built from TRBV27 and TRBJ2-7; 7 bases align to TRBD1. CDR3 length: 13 amino acids. The trim removed 2 bases at V and 2 bases at J, leaving 0 bases unmatched. The germline CDR1 and CDR2 sequences are MNHEY and SMNVEV (reference sequence). The CDR3 nucleotides are TGTGCCAGCAGTTTAGACAGGGCCTACGAGCAGTACTTC. It yields the protein CASSLDRAYEQYF.

This chain links TRBV25-1 with TRBJ2-7; tentative D call: TRBD2 (5 bases). CDR1 and CDR2 from the germline V gene are MGHDK and SYGVNS. V lost 4 bases and J 3 bases, leaving 16 bases between the germline ends. The CDR3 has 15 residues. CDR3 sequence (DNA): TGTGCCAGCAGTGTCCCGGGAAGTAATGGCTACGAGCAGTACTTC. Translating gives CASSVPGSNGYEQYF.

The rearrangement uses TRBV9 and TRBJ2-5; TRBD2 is a possible D gene (5 bases). This CDR3 has 14 amino acids. Germline assignment: CDR1 SGDLS and CDR2 YYNGEE. V dropped 3 bases and J dropped 1 base, with 10 bases sitting between them. The CDR3 DNA follows: TGTGCCAGCAGCGCTGCAGCGGTCCAAGAGACCCAGTACTTC. Its protein product is CASSAAAVQETQYF.

Regarding this clone: This sample includes further DNA sequences coding for the same CDR3. The rearrangement uses TRBV9 and TRBJ2-2, with D possibly matching TRBD2 (6 bases). Germline-derived CDR1 and CDR2 are SGDLS and YYNGEE. The CDR3 sequence is 16 residues long. V lost 4 bases to trimming and J lost 2 bases, with 15 bases between them. The CDR3 reads CASSPRTGLNTGELFF. CDR3 nucleotides: TGTGCCAGCAGCCCCAGGACGGGACTTAACACCGGGGAGCTGTTTTTT. Drawing the rest from reference TRBV9 and TRBJ2-2, the complete variable domain is DSGVTQTPKHLITATGQRVTLRCSPRSGDLSVYWYQQSLDQGLQFLIQYYNGEERAKGNILERFSAQQFPDLHSELNLSSLELGDSALYFCASSPRTGLNTGELFFGEGSRLTVL.

The chain employs TRBV5-1 and TRBJ2-2, with no clear D. From germline, CDR1 is SGHRS and CDR2 YFSETQ. Between the trimmed V and J ends, which lost 2 bases and 5 bases, there was a span of 19 bases. CDR3 length: 17 amino acids. The chain's CDR3 is CASSLTPENIGTGELFF. As DNA, the CDR3 is TGCGCCAGCAGCTTAACTCCAGAGAACATAGGTACCGGGGAGCTGTTTTTT.